This passage covers 9 T cell receptor beta chains from one sample sequenced in a study of blood T cell repertoires in COVID-19. TCRdb keeps only in-frame clones here, not all; method: immunoSEQ multiplex PCR. Altogether approximately 250,000 clones are present, 70% to 85% being singletons, with the ten largest covering over 12%. The sequenced material came from PBMCs or T cells enriched from blood (not recorded which). These receptors all stem from a man aged 35-49 years who had recovered from COVID-19.

The chain links TRBV4-3 to TRBJ1-1, with D unclear. The V gene lost 4 bases and the J gene lost 4 bases, with 10 bases spanning the gap. The CDR3 covers 13 residues. The germline V gene encodes CDR1 LGHNA and CDR2 YSLEER. Here the CDR3 reads CASSLSGPTEAFF. The CDR3 DNA sequence: TGCGCCAGCAGCCTTAGCGGGCCCACTGAAGCTTTCTTT.

V usage is TRBV27 and J usage is TRBJ2-1; 10 bases fit TRBD1. Looked up from germline, CDR1 is MNHEY and CDR2 is SMNVEV (reference sequence). The CDR3 consists of 15 residues. Trimming removed 5 bases from V and 4 bases from J; junction bases left unmatched: 5. CDR3 in amino acids: CASSPRGQGYNEQFF. In DNA, the CDR3 is TGTGCCAGCAGTCCTCGGGGACAGGGGTACAATGAGCAGTTCTTC.

The chain employs TRBV2 and TRBJ2-1, with 10 bases lining up with TRBD1. The CDR3 contains 16 residues. Germline lookup yields CDR1 SNHLY and CDR2 FYNNEI. Unmatched junction bases numbered 15, after V lost 6 bases and J lost 10 bases. This chain's CDR3 is CASSLGGTGARIEQFF. In DNA, the CDR3 is TGTGCCAGCAGCCTTGGTGGGACAGGGGCACGGATCGAGCAGTTCTTC.

The rearrangement joins TRBV19 to TRBJ1-6, with D possibly being TRBD1 (6 bases). The germline V gene has CDR1 LNHDA and CDR2 SQIVND (reference sequence). V gave up 7 bases and J gave up 8 bases, with 18 bases separating them. The CDR3 has 15 residues. CDR3 in amino acids: CASKVFGGLDSPLHF. The CDR3 coding sequence is TGTGCCAGTAAGGTGTTCGGGGGGCTGGATTCACCCCTCCACTTT.

The chain has TRBV30 and TRBJ1-2; 9 positions match TRBD1. Losses at the gene ends were 3 bases for V and 7 bases for J; bases not matched to a gene: 6. The CDR3 spans 13 residues. The V gene's germline CDR1 is GTSNPN and CDR2 SVGIG (reference sequence). The CDR3 nucleotides read TGTGCCTGGAGACATACAGGGGGCGGTGGCTACACCTTC. Translation gives CAWRHTGGGGYTF.

This clone was detected a few times. V gene TRBV28 combines with J gene TRBJ1-2; 10 nucleotides agree with TRBD1. Trimming took 5 bases from V and 5 from J; bases not matched to a gene: 5. The CDR3 totals 14 residues. CDR1 is MDHEN, CDR2 SYDVKM, per germline. For the CDR3, the DNA is TGTGCCAGCAGTGCGACAGGGGGCGTTTATGGCTACACCTTC. Its translation: CASSATGGVYGYTF.

V and J are TRBV24-1 and TRBJ2-1, with 9 bases lining up with TRBD1. V trimming: 3 bases; J trimming: 3 bases; junction bases outside the gene matches: 5. The CDR3 consists of 16 residues. Germline values: CDR1 KGHDR, CDR2 SFDVKD. The CDR3 sequence: CATSDPRQGGYNEQFF. In DNA, the CDR3 is TGTGCCACCAGTGATCCCCGACAGGGGGGCTACAATGAGCAGTTCTTC.

The chain links TRBV6-1 to TRBJ1-2; no clear D. This CDR3 region has 11 residues. CDR1 is MNHNS and CDR2 is SASEGT in the germline V gene. Trimming cost V 2 bases and J 7 bases, with 5 bases left between them. CDR3 protein: CASSEISGYTF. DNA of the CDR3: TGTGCCAGCAGTGAAATCAGTGGCTACACCTTC.

Only one count was recorded for this clone. The V and J genes are TRBV5-1 and TRBJ2-1; the match to TRBD2 covers 9 bases. CDR1 and CDR2 (germline): SGHRS, YFSETQ. The CDR3 is made up of 17 amino acids. V shed 4 bases and J 6 bases; nucleotides not matched to a gene: 14. CDR3 in DNA: TGCGCCAGCAGCCCGGAGGCTGGTAGCGGGAGATCCAATGAGCAGTTCTTC. It specifies CASSPEAGSGRSNEQFF.